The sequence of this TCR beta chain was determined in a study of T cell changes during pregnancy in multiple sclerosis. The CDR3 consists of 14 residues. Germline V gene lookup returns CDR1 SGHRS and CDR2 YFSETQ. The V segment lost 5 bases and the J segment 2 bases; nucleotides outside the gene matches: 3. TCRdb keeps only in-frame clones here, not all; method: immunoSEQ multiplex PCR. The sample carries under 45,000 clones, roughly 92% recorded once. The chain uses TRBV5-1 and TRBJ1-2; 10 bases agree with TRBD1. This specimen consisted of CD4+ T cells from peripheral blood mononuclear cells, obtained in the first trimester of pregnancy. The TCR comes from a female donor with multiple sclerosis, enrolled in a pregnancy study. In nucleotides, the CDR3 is TGCGCCAGCAGTCGGGACAGGGGCAACTATGGCTACACCTTC. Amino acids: CASSRDRGNYGYTF.